This entry lists 10 T cell receptor beta chains sequenced from one sample in a study of control samples from healthy donors and cancer patients. The table came from immunoSEQ multiplex PCR; TCRdb's copy has only in-frame clones and leaves some out. Of roughly 120,000 clones in the sample, 85% to 90% were seen once. The sample taken for sequencing was PBMCs. Receptors originate from a woman aged 45-65 years with colorectal cancer.

Concerning this clone: The junction and the germline gene differ at one end; a read error may be behind it. The same CDR3 arises from other DNA sequences in this sample as well. The chain is built from TRBV5-6 and TRBJ2-7; perhaps D is TRBD1 or TRBD2 (5 bases each). The CDR3 has 15 amino acids. Germline V gives CDR1 SGHDT, CDR2 YYEEEE. CDR3 in DNA: TGTGCCAGCAGCTTTTTGGGTGTGAGGGGATACGGGCAGTACTTC. Protein product: CASSFLGVRGYGQYF. The full variable domain, its missing parts supplied by reference TRBV5-6 and TRBJ2-7, is DAGVTQSPTHLIKTRGQQVTLRCSPKSGHDTVSWYQQALGQGPQFIFQYYEEEERQRGNFPDRFSGHQFPNYSSELNVNALLLGDSALYLCASSFLGVRGYGQYFGPGTRLTVT.

The chain has TRBV9 and TRBJ2-5, with 7 bases identical to TRBD1. Germline trimming cut 4 bases from V and 1 base from J; bases unmatched to any gene: 4. The CDR3 contains 14 residues. Germline-derived CDR1 and CDR2 are SGDLS and YYNGEE. The CDR3 nucleotides read TGTGCCAGCAGCCTGGGACAGTCCCAAGAGACCCAGTACTTC. This gives the protein CASSLGQSQETQYF.

This rearrangement joins TRBV27 to TRBJ1-1; D remains ambiguous. With 2 bases removed from V and 2 bases from J, the gap between germline ends came to 6 bases. The germline V gene encodes CDR1 MNHEY and CDR2 SMNVEV (reference sequence). This CDR3 comprises 13 residues. The CDR3 DNA is TGTGCCAGCAGTTTAGGAAGTAACACTGAAGCTTTCTTT. The encoded protein is CASSLGSNTEAFF.

The gene calls are TRBV28 and TRBJ2-7, with D perhaps TRBD1 (5 bases). The CDR3 has 13 residues. Germline loops: CDR1 MDHEN, CDR2 SYDVKM. The V and J ends lost 4 bases and 6 bases respectively, with 13 bases between them. The CDR3 coding sequence is TGTGCCAGCAGTTCTGAACAGGCCAGCGAGCAGTACTTC. It yields the protein CASSSEQASEQYF.

The rearrangement links TRBV5-4 to TRBJ1-3; 7 nucleotides align to TRBD1. CDR1 is SGHNT, CDR2 YYREEE, per germline (reference sequence). J gave up 4 bases and V 4 bases, and 20 bases lay outside the gene matches. The CDR3 has 19 amino acids. The CDR3 sequence is CASSPRGTDRAGRGNTIYF. CDR3 nucleotides: TGTGCCAGCAGCCCCCGGGGGACAGACAGGGCGGGACGAGGAAACACCATATATTTT.

This clone was detected a few times. V and J are TRBV15 and TRBJ2-2, with D unresolved. V lost 3 bases and J lost 7, with 12 bases in between. The CDR3 loop spans 14 amino acids. The germline V gene has CDR1 LNHNV and CDR2 YYDKDF (reference sequence). The CDR3 is CATSRGGYNGELFF. The CDR3 bases are TGTGCCACCAGCAGGGGTGGATACAACGGGGAGCTGTTTTTT.

The sample holds one count of this clone. The rearrangement links TRBV7-2 to TRBJ2-5, with TRBD1 as a possible D gene (6 bases). Germline V gives CDR1 SGHTA, CDR2 FQGNSA. The CDR3 spans 15 residues. Deletions cut 4 bases from V and 3 bases from J, with 15 bases between. CDR3 sequence reads: CASSSLRGMKETQYF. In nucleotides, the CDR3 is TGTGCCAGCAGCTCTCTGAGGGGGATGAAAGAGACCCAGTACTTC. Full variable domain (missing parts from reference TRBV7-2 and TRBJ2-5): GAGVSQSPSNKVTEKGKDVELRCDPISGHTALYWYRQSLGQGLEFLIYFQGNSAPDKSGLPSDRFSAERTGGSVSTLTIQRTQQEDSAVYLCASSSLRGMKETQYFGPGTRLLVL.

This clone appeared a single time. This chain connects TRBV30 to TRBJ1-2; D unclear. Germline assignment: CDR1 GTSNPN and CDR2 SVGIG (reference sequence). V was pared by 7 bases and J by 5 bases, with 8 bases between. The CDR3 consists of 10 residues. The CDR3 region has the DNA TGTGCCTATACCGGATATGGCTACACCTTC. Encoded protein: CAYTGYGYTF.

This chain uses TRBV28 with TRBJ1-2; TRBD1 matches 7 bases. This CDR3 is built from 24 residues. Trimming at V came to 5 bases and at J to 8 bases, leaving 41 bases not matched to a gene. Germline loops: CDR1 MDHEN, CDR2 SYDVKM. The CDR3 sequence: CASSTELQYRMTGNEGREVGGYTF. The CDR3 DNA sequence: TGTGCCAGCAGTACCGAGCTGCAGTACCGAATGACAGGGAATGAGGGCAGGGAAGTGGGAGGCTACACCTTC.

Points on this clone: At one end, the junction sequence differs from germline, possibly due to a read error. J is TRBJ2-7 and V is TRBV5-1; 8 nucleotides align to TRBD2. Germline V CDR1 and CDR2: SGHRS, YFSETQ. This CDR3 comprises 14 residues. CDR3 DNA sequence: TGCGCCCGCAGCGCGGGGGGAGGCCAGGGGGAGCAGTACTTC. Protein product: CARSAGGGQGEQYF.